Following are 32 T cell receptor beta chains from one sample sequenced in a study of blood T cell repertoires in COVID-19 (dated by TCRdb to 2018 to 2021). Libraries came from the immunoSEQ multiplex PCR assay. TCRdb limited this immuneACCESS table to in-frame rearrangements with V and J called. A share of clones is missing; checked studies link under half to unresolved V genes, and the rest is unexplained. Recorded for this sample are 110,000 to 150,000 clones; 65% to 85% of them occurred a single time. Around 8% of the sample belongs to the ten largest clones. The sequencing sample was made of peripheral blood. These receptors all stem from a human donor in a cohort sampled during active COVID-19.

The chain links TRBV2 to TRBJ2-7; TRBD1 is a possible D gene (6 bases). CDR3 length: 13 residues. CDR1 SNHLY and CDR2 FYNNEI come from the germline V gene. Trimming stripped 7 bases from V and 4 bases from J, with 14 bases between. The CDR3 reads CASNPRTAYEQYF. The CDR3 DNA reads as TGTGCCAGCAACCCGCGGACAGCGTACGAGCAGTACTTC.

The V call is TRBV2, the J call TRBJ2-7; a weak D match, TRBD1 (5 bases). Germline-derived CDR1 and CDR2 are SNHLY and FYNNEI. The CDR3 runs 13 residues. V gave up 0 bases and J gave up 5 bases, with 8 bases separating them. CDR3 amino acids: CASSEAKGDEQYF. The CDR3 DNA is TGTGCCAGCAGTGAAGCTAAAGGGGACGAGCAGTACTTC. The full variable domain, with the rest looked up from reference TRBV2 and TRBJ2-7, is EPEVTQTPSHQVTQMGQEVILRCVPISNHLYFYWYRQILGQKVEFLVSFYNNEISEKSEIFDDQFSVERPDGSNFTLKIRSTKLEDSAMYFCASSEAKGDEQYFGPGTRLTVT.

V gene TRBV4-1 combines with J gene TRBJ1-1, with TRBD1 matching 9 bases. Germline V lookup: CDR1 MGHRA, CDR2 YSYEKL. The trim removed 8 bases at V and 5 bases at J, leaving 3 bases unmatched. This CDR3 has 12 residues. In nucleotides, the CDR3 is TGCGCCAGCTCGACAGGGGGGACTGAAGCTTTCTTT. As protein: CASSTGGTEAFF.

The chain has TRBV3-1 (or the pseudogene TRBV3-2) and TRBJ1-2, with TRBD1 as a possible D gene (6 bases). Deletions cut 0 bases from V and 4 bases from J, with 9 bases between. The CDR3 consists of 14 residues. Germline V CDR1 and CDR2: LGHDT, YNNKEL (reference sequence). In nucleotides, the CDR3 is TGTGCCAGCAGCCAAGATCGGGGGGCCTATGGCTACACCTTC. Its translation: CASSQDRGAYGYTF.

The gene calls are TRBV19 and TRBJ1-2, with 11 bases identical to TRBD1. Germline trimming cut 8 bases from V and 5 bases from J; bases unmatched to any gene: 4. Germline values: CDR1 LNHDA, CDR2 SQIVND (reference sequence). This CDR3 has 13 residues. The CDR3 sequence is CASRDRGNYGYTF. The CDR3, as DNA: TGTGCCAGTCGGGACAGGGGGAATTATGGCTACACCTTC.

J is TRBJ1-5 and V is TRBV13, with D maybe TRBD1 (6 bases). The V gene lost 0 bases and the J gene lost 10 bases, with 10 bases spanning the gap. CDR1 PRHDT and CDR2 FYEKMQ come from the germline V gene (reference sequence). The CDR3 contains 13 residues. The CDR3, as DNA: TGTGCCAGCAGCTTAGGAAGAGGGGGACCCCAGCATTTT. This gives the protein CASSLGRGGPQHF.

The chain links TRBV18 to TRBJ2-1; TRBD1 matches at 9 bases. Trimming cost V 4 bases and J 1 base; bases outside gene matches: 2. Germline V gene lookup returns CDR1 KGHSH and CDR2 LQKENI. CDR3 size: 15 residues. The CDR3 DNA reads TGTGCCAGCTCACGGGGACAGGGTTCCTACAATGAGCAGTTCTTC. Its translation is CASSRGQGSYNEQFF.

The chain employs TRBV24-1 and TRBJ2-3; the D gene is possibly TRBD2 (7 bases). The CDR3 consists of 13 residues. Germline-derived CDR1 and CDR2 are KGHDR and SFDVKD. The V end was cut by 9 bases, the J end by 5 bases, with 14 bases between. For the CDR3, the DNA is TGTGCCACCGGGGGGGCAGGACGAGATACGCAGTATTTT. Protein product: CATGGAGRDTQYF.

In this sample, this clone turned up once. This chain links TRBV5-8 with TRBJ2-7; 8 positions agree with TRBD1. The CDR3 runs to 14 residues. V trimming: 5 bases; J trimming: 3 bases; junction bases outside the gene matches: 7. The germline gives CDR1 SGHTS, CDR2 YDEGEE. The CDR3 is CASSRQGFGYEQYF. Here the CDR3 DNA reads TGTGCCAGCAGTCGACAGGGGTTTGGCTACGAGCAGTACTTC.

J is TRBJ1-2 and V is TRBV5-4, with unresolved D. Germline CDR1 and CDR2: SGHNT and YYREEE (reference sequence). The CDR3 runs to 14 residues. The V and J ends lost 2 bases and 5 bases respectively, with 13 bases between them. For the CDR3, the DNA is TGTGCCAGCAGCTTACTCGGGGTTATGTATGGCTACACCTTC. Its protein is CASSLLGVMYGYTF.

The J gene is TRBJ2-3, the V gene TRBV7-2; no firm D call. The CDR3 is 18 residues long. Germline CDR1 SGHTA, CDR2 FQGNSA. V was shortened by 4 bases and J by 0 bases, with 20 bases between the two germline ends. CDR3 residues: CASSYTPVSRSSTDTQYF. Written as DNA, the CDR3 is TGTGCCAGCAGCTATACCCCGGTTAGTCGATCTAGCACAGATACGCAGTATTTT.

CDR3 DNA: TGTGCCACAAGTATTGGAGGGCAAGAGACCCAGTACTTC. This gives the protein CATSIGGQETQYF. The J gene is TRBJ2-5, the V gene TRBV19; D perhaps matches TRBD2 (6 bases). V lost 10 bases, J lost 2 bases, and 14 bases lay in between. This CDR3 has 13 residues. CDR1 LNHDA and CDR2 SQIVND come from the germline V gene (reference sequence).

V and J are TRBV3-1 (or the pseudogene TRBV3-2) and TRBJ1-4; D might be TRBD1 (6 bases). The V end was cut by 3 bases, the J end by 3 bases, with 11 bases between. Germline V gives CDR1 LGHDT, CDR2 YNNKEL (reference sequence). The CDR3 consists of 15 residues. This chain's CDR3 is CASSQQDRPNEKLFF. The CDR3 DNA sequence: TGTGCCAGCAGCCAGCAGGACAGACCTAATGAAAAACTGTTTTTT.

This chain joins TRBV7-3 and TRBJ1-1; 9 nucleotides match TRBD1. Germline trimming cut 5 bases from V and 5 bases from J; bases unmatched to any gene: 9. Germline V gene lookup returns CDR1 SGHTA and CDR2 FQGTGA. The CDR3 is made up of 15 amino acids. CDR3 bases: TGTGCCAGCAGCCCGACAGGGGGTGGAACAACTGAAGCTTTCTTT. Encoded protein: CASSPTGGGTTEAFF.

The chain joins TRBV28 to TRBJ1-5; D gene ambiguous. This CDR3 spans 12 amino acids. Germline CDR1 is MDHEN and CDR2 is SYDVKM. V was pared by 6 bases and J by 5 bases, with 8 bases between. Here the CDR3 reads CASRELHQPQHF. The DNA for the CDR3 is TGTGCCAGCAGAGAGCTACATCAGCCCCAGCATTTT.

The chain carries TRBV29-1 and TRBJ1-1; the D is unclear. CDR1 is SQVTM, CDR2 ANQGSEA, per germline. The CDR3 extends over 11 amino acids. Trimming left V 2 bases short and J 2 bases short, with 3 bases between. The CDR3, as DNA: TGCAGCGTTGAAACAAACACTGAAGCTTTCTTT. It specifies CSVETNTEAFF. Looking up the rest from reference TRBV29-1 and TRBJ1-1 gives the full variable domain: SAVISQKPSRDICQRGTSLTIQCQVDSQVTMMFWYRQQPGQSLTLIATANQGSEATYESGFVIDKFPISRPNLTFSTLTVSNMSPEDSSIYLCSVETNTEAFFGQGTRLTVV.

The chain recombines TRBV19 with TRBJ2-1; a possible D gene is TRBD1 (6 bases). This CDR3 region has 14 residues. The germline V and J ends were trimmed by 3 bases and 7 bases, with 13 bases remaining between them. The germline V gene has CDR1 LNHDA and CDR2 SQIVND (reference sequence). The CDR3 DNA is TGTGCCAGTAGTATCAAGCCTAGGGGGAATGAGCAGTTCTTC. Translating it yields CASSIKPRGNEQFF.

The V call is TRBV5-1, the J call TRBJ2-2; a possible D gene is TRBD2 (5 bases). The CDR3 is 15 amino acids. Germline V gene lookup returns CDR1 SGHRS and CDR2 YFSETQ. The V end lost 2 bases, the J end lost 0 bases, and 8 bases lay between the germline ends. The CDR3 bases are TGCGCCAGCAGCTTTTGGGGAGCGAACACCGGGGAGCTGTTTTTT. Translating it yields CASSFWGANTGELFF.

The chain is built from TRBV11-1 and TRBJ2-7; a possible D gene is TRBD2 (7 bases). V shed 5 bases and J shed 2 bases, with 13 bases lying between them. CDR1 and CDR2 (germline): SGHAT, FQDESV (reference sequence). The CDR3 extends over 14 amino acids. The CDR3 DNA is TGTGCCAGCAGCCCGGGGGGCAGTACCTACGAGCAGTACTTC. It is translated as CASSPGGSTYEQYF.

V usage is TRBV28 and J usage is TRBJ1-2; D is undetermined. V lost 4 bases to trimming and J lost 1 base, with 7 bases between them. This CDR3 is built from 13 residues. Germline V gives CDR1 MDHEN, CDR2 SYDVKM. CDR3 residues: CASSSSVNYGYTF. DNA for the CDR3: TGTGCCAGCAGTTCCTCGGTTAACTATGGCTACACCTTC.

The CDR3 here is CASSLVQGGKLFF. The CDR3 coding sequence is TGCGCCAGCAGCTTGGTACAGGGTGGGAAACTGTTTTTT. The J gene is TRBJ1-4, the V gene TRBV5-1; D might be TRBD1 (6 bases). Germline CDR1 SGHRS, CDR2 YFSETQ. The CDR3 runs 13 residues. Trimming pared 0 bases from V and 11 bases from J, leaving 11 bases between.

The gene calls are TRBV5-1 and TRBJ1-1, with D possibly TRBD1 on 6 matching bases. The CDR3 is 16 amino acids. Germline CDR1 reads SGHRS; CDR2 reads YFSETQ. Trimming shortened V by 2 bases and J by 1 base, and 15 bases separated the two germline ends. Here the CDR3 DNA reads TGCGCCAGCAGCTTAGCCCCCGGGACACAGAACACTGAAGCTTTCTTT. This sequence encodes CASSLAPGTQNTEAFF.

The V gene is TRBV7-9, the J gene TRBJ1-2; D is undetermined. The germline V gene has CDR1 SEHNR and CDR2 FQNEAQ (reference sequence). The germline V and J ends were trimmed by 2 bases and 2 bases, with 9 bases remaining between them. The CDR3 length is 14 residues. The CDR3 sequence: CASSLNKPNYGYTF. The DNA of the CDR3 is TGTGCCAGCAGCTTAAACAAACCCAACTATGGCTACACCTTC.

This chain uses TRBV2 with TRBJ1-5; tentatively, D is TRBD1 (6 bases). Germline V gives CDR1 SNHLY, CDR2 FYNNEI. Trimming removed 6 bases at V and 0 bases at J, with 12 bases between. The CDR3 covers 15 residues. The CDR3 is CASRNRVGSNQPQHF. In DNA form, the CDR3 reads TGTGCCAGCAGAAACAGGGTCGGTAGCAATCAGCCCCAGCATTTT. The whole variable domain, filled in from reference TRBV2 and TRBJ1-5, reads EPEVTQTPSHQVTQMGQEVILRCVPISNHLYFYWYRQILGQKVEFLVSFYNNEISEKSEIFDDQFSVERPDGSNFTLKIRSTKLEDSAMYFCASRNRVGSNQPQHFGDGTRLSIL.

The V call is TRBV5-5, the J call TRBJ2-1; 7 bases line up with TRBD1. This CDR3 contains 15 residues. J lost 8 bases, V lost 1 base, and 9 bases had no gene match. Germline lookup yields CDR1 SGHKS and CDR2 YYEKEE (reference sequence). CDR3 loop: CASSLQATGNYEQFF. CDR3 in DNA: TGTGCCAGCAGCTTGCAGGCGACAGGGAATTATGAGCAGTTCTTC.

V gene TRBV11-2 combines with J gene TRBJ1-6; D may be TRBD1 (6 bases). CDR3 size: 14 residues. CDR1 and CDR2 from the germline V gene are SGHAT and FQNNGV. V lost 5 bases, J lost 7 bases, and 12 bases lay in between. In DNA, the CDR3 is TGTGCCAGCAGCCCCAGGGGAGGGAATTCACCCCTCCACTTT. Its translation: CASSPRGGNSPLHF.

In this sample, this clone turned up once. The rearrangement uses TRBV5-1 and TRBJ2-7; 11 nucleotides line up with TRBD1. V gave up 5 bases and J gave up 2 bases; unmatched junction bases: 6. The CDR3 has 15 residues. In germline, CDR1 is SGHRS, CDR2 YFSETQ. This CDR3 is CASSVGGQGAYEQYF. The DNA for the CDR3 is TGCGCCAGCAGTGTAGGGGGACAGGGGGCCTACGAGCAGTACTTC. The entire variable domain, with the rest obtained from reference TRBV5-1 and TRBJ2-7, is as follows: KAGVTQTPRYLIKTRGQQVTLSCSPISGHRSVSWYQQTPGQGLQFLFEYFSETQRNKGNFPGRFSGRQFSNSRSEMNVSTLELGDSALYLCASSVGGQGAYEQYFGPGTRLTVT.

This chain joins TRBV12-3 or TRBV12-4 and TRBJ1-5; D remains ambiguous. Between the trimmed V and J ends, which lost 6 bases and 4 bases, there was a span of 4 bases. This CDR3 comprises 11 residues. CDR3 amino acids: CASSRNQPQHF. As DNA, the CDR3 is TGTGCCAGCAGCAGAAATCAGCCCCAGCATTTT.

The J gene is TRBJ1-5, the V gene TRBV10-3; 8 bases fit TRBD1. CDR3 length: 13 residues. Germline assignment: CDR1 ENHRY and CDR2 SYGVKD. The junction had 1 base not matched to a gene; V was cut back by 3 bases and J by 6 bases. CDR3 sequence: CAISDTGGQPQHF. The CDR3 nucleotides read TGTGCCATCAGTGATACAGGGGGTCAGCCCCAGCATTTT.

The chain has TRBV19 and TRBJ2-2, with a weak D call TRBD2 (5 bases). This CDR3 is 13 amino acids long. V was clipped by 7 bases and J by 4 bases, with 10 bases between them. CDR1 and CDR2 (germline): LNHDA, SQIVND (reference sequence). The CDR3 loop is CASIRRGTGELFF. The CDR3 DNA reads TGTGCCAGTATACGCCGGGGCACCGGGGAGCTGTTTTTT.

This CDR3 is CASSLEQYTEAFF. As DNA, the CDR3 is TGTGCCAGCAGCTTAGAACAGTACACTGAAGCTTTCTTT. The V call is TRBV7-9, the J call TRBJ1-1; D unresolved. There are 13 residues in the CDR3. Germline V CDR1 and CDR2: SEHNR, FQNEAQ (reference sequence). Trimming left V 1 base short and J 3 bases short, with 6 bases between. Using reference TRBV7-9 and TRBJ1-1 for the parts outside the CDR3, the full variable domain is DTGVSQNPRHKITKRGQNVTFRCDPISEHNRLYWYRQTLGQGPEFLTYFQNEAQLEKSRLLSDRFSAERPKGSFSTLEIQRTEQGDSAMYLCASSLEQYTEAFFGQGTRLTVV.

This CDR3 is CASTQGQGVSYEQYF. In nucleotides, the CDR3 is TGTGCCAGCACCCAGGGACAGGGGGTCTCCTACGAGCAGTACTTC. V gene TRBV6-6 combines with J gene TRBJ2-7; 11 nucleotides agree with TRBD1. CDR3 length: 15 amino acids. The V gene end was trimmed by 7 bases and the J gene end by 0 bases; junction bases not matched to a gene: 5. Germline V lookup: CDR1 MNHNY, CDR2 SVGAGI (reference sequence).